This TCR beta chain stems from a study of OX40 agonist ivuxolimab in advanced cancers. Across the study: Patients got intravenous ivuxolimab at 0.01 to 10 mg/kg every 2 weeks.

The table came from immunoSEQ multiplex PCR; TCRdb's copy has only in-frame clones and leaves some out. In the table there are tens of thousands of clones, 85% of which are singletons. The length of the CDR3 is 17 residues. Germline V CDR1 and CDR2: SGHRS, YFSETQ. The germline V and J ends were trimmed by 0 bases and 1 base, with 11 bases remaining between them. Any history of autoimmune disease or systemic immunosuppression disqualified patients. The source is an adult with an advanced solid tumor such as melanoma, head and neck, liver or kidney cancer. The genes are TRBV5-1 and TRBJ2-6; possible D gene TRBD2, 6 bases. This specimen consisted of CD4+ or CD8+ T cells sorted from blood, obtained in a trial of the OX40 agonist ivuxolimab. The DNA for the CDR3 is TGCGCCAGCAGCTTGGGTGGGCGGGGATCTGGGGCCAACGTCCTGACTTTC. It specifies CASSLGGRGSGANVLTF.